The clone carrying this TCR beta chain appeared a few times. The antigen is undetermined. Gene and germline names: mouse. The read falls 1 residue short of the CDR3 end, and the missing part is taken from the germline J gene. The data originate from a study of tissue T cells after allogeneic stem cell transplantation. Trimming stripped 6 bases from V and 0 bases from J, with 5 bases between. CDR3 length equals 12 residues. CDR1 and CDR2 from the germline V gene are KGHPV and FQNQEV (reference sequence). Whole-study findings and limits: Blood and spleen captured only part of the tissue TCR repertoire. Limitations included a small, clinically heterogeneous cohort and limited sampling depth.

Generated by immunoSEQ multiplex PCR, the TCRdb table keeps only in-frame clones and is missing some. The sample has 1,700 or so clones; roughly 42% are singletons. The time point denotes: mouse harvest day 14 after allogeneic transplant. Tail vein injection delivered 10^7 T-cell-depleted bone marrow cells and 10^6 splenic CD5+ T cells. The receptor was derived from a female BALB/c mouse given C57BL/6 T cells with graft-versus-host disease after an allogeneic hematopoietic cell transplant. The sample was gut tissue. J is TRBJ1-2 and V is TRBV26, with D unresolved. Partial CDR3 DNA: TGTGCCAGCAGAACATCAAACTCCGACTACACC. Amino acid sequence: CASRTSNSDYT. From start to end, the CDR3 is CASRTSNSDYTF.